The 8 T cell receptor beta chains below all came from one sample that was sequenced in a study of cytomegalovirus exposure and HLA in healthy donors. It was with 60 Vbeta and 13 Jbeta primers that the PCR ran. TCRdb's table, derived via immunoSEQ multiplex PCR, lists solely in-frame clones and lacks some. The table includes tens of thousands of clones, approximately 60% detected once. The sequencing sample was made of PBMCs. The receptors were gathered from a woman between 50 and 59 years old in good health and CMV-seropositive.

The chain uses TRBV6-5 and TRBJ2-7; 8 nucleotides line up with TRBD1. The CDR3 is 14 residues long. V lost 5 bases, J lost 6 bases, and 9 bases stayed unmatched. Germline V lookup: CDR1 MNHEY, CDR2 SVGAGI. The CDR3 coding sequence is TGTGCCAGCAGTGGGGGGACAGGCCCTTCCGAGCAGTACTTC. Its protein product is CASSGGTGPSEQYF.

This clone has more than one count but fewer than ten. The chain carries TRBV27 and TRBJ2-7, with D tentatively TRBD1 (7 bases). Trimming shortened V by 0 bases and J by 4 bases, and 16 bases separated the two germline ends. The CDR3 loop spans 16 amino acids. Per the germline V gene, CDR1 is MNHEY and CDR2 is SMNVEV (reference sequence). CDR3 sequence: CASSLSTGEVEYEQYF. The CDR3 DNA reads TGTGCCAGCAGTTTATCCACAGGGGAGGTGGAGTACGAGCAGTACTTC.

In this sample, this clone turned up a few times. The chain carries TRBV19 and TRBJ1-6, with TRBD1 as a possible D gene (6 bases). The germline V gene encodes CDR1 LNHDA and CDR2 SQIVND (reference sequence). CDR3 length equals 19 residues. Trimming shortened V by 7 bases and J by 4 bases, and 26 bases separated the two germline ends. CDR3 bases: TGTGCCAGTACCCAACCGGTGGGGGGGGCTAGCTTTTATAATTCACCCCTCCACTTT. Translated: CASTQPVGGASFYNSPLHF.

V usage is TRBV28 and J usage is TRBJ1-2; 12 bases match TRBD1. The germline gives CDR1 MDHEN, CDR2 SYDVKM. The CDR3 loop spans 17 amino acids. Here the CDR3 DNA reads TGTGCTAGCCTGCCTGCGGGACAGGGGGCGCGGGGCTATGGCTACACCTTC. Translating it yields CASLPAGQGARGYGYTF.

This clone came up a few times. V and J are TRBV2 and TRBJ2-3; TRBD1 matches 10 bases. V lost 7 bases and J lost 3; bases outside the gene matches: 4. CDR3 length equals 14 residues. Per germline, CDR1 SNHLY and CDR2 FYNNEI. The CDR3 coding sequence is TGTGCCAGCACTCCGGGACAGGGGACAGATACGCAGTATTTT. Translating gives CASTPGQGTDTQYF.

J is TRBJ1-1 and V is TRBV28, with D uncertain. Trimming took 8 bases from V and 3 from J, leaving 19 bases between them. CDR3 length: 15 amino acids. The germline CDR1 and CDR2 sequences are MDHEN and SYDVKM. The CDR3 loop is CASPGSGRADTEAFF. As DNA, the CDR3 is TGTGCCAGCCCGGGCAGCGGGCGCGCCGACACTGAAGCTTTCTTT.

J is TRBJ1-3 and V is TRBV6-1, with D possibly being TRBD1 (5 bases). Germline loops: CDR1 MNHNS, CDR2 SASEGT. V shed 0 bases and J shed 0 bases, with 12 bases lying between them. This CDR3 is 17 amino acids long. This chain's CDR3 is CASSEAVIGHSGNTIYF. In DNA, the CDR3 is TGTGCCAGCAGTGAAGCTGTTATAGGACACTCTGGAAACACCATATATTTT.

This sequence joins TRBV5-1 and TRBJ2-1; tentative D call: TRBD2 (5 bases). The length of the CDR3 is 17 residues. Trimming removed 3 bases from V and 0 bases from J, with 16 bases in between. From germline, CDR1 is SGHRS and CDR2 YFSETQ. The DNA of the CDR3 is TGCGCCAGCAGCTCCATCGGGGTTGGGAGCTCCTACAATGAGCAGTTCTTC. Its translation: CASSSIGVGSSYNEQFF.